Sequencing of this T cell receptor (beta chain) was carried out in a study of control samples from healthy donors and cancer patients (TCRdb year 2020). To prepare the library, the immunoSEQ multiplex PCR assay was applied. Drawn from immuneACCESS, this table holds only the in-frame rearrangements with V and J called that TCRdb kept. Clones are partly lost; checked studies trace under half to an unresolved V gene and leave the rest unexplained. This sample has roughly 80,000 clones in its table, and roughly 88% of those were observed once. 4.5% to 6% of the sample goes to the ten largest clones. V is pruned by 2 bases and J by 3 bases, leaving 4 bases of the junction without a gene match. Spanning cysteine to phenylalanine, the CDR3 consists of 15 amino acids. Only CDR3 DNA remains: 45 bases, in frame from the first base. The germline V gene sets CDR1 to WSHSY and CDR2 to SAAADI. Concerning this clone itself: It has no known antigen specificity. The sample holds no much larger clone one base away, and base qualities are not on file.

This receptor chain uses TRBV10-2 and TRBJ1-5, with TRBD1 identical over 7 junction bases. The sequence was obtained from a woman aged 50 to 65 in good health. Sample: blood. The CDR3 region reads CASSEAGGPNQPQHF. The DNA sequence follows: TGCGCCAGCAGTGAGGCAGGGGGACCCAATCAGCCCCAGCATTTT.